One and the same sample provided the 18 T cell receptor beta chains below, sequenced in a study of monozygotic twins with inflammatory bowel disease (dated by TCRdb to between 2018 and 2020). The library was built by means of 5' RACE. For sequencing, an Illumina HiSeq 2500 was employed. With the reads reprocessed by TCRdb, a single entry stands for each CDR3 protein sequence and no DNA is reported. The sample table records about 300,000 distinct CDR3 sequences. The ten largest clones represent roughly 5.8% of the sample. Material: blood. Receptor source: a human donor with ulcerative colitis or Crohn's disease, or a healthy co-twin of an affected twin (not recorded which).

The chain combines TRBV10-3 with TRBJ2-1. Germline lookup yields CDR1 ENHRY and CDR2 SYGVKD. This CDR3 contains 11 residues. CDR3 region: CAISAYNEQFF.

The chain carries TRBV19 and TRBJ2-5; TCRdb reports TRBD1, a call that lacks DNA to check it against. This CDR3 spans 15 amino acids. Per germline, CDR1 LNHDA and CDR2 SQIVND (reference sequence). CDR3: CASSSRRGVRETQYF.

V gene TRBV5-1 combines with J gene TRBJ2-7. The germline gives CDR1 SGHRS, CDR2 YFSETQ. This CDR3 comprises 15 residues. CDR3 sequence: CASSLATGRVYEQYF.

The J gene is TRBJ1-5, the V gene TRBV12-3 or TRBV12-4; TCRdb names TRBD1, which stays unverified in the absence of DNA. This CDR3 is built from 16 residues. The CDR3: CASSLRQGTGHQPQHF.

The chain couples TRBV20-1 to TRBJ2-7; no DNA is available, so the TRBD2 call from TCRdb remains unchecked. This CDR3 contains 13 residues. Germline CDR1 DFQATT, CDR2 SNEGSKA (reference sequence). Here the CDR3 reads CSAMDGLGGEQYF.

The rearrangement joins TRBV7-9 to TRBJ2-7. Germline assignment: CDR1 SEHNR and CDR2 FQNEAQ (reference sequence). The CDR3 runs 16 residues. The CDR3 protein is CASSLVGLAGSYEQYF.

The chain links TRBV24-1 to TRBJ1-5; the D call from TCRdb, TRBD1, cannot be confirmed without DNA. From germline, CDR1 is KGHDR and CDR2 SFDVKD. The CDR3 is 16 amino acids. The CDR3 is CATSDSGTGGWQPQHF.

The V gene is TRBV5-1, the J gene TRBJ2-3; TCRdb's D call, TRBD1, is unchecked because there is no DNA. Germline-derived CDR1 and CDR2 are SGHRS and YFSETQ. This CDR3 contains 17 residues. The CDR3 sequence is CASTETISGQGTDTQYF.

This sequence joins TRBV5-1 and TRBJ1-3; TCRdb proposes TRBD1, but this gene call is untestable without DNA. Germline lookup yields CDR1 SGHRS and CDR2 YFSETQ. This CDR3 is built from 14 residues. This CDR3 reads CASSSPGTGNTIYF.

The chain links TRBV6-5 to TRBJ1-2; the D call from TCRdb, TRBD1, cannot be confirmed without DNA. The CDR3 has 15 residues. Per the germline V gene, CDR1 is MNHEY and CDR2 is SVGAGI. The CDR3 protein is CAGSFAAFEGYGYTF.

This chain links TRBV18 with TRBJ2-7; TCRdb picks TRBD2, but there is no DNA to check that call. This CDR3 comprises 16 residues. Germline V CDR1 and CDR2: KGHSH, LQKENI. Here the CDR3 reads CASSPPWTSGQAVQYF.

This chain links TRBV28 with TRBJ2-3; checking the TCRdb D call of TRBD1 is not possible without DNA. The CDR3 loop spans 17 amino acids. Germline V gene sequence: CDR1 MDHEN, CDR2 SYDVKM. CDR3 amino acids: CASSPSSTGRNTDTQYF.

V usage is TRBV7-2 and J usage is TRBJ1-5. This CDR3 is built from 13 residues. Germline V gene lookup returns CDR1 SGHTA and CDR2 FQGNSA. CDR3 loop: CASSLGYYQPQHF.

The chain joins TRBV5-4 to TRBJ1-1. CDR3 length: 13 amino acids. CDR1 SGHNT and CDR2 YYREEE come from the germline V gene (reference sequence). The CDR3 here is CASSSTTYTEAFF.

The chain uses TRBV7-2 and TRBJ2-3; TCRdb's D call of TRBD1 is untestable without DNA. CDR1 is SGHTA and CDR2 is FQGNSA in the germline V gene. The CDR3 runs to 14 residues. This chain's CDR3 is CASSIPGATDTQYF.

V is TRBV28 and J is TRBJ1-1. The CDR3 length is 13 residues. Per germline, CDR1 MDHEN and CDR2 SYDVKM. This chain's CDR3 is CASSRPPSAEAFF.

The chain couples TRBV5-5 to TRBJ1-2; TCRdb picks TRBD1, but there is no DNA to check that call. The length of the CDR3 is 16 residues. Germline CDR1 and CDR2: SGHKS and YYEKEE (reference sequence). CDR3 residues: CASIFRDTLTNYGYTF.

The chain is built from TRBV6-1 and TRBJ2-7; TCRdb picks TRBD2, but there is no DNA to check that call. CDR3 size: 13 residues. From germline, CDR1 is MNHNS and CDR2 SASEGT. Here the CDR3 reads CASSALAGYEQYF.